The source of this T cell receptor beta chain is a study of blood T cell repertoires in COVID-19. CDR3 length: 14 amino acids. The V gene end was trimmed by 4 bases and the J gene end by 1 base; junction bases not matched to a gene: 2. Germline CDR1 is SNHLY and CDR2 is FYNNEI. In the authors' workflow: Estimates of nucleated cell counts were drawn from the amplification of reference gene primers. Sequenced by immunoSEQ multiplex PCR; TCRdb stores in-frame clones only, minus some. Clonal size and the V and J genes are those of that table, whereas D and trimming came from the DNA. This sample has around 260,000 clones; approximately 90% occur once, and the top ten carry about 1.1%. Cohorts were assigned according to the clinical history that participants reported. Among Cohort 3 donors, those recovered had two negative PCRs, clearance, or symptom resolution.

Source material: PBMCs or T cells enriched from blood (not recorded which). The origin of this receptor is a woman in her twenties or thirties who had recovered from COVID-19. The chain uses TRBV2 and TRBJ2-3; 7 nucleotides match TRBD1. The CDR3 is CASSGQGGTDTQYF. The DNA for the CDR3 is TGTGCCAGCAGTGGACAGGGTGGCACAGATACGCAGTATTTT. Full variable domain (rest looked up from reference TRBV2 and TRBJ2-3): EPEVTQTPSHQVTQMGQEVILRCVPISNHLYFYWYRQILGQKVEFLVSFYNNEISEKSEIFDDQFSVERPDGSNFTLKIRSTKLEDSAMYFCASSGQGGTDTQYFGPGTRLTVL.